The present entry profiles one TCR beta chain with its context. Antigen specificity is unknown. This record comes from a study of PD-1 blockade in classical Hodgkin lymphoma. Background on the study: Every 2 weeks, patients had 3 mg/kg nivolumab intravenously. Study-level results: Before treatment, complete responders showed about the same diversity as newly diagnosed patients. CD4+ but not CD8+ TCR diversity rose significantly by C4D1.

Each patient experienced a relapse that followed autologous stem cell transplantation, and brentuximab vedotin exposure varied. Relapsed/refractory classical Hodgkin lymphoma patients had complete, partial or progressive responses. This CDR3 comprises 13 residues. Germline CDR1 is MDHEN and CDR2 is SYDVKM. Trimming left V 6 bases short and J 2 bases short, with 10 bases between. Assay used: immunoSEQ multiplex PCR; TCRdb lists only in-frame clones, some missing. The sample holds 20,000 to 30,000 clones, 60% to 85% seen once. The TCR comes from a human donor with classical Hodgkin lymphoma. The sequences come from peripheral blood mononuclear cells (PBMCs), collected before the second cycle of nivolumab. The chain combines TRBV28 with TRBJ1-2; no reliable D call. CDR3 loop: CASRVRSNYGYTF. DNA of the CDR3: TGTGCCAGCAGGGTGAGGTCAAACTATGGCTACACCTTC.